One T cell receptor beta chain is described in this entry. A junction boundary mismatches the germline segment, possibly from a read error. In germline, CDR1 is SGHVS, CDR2 FQNEAQ. The CDR3 loop spans 14 amino acids. This table comes from immunoSEQ multiplex PCR, and its TCRdb copy is limited to in-frame clones, with some not included. The data hold 70,000 to 95,000 clones, with around 97% observed a single time. The sample is drawn from a study of technical replicates of blood from several donors. The source is a human donor in good health. The rearrangement joins TRBV7-8 to TRBJ2-7; 9 nucleotides agree with TRBD2. Specimen: T cells isolated from PBMCs. CDR3 sequence reads: CASSLELSGSGMDF. CDR3 DNA: TGTGCCAGCAGCTTAGAGCTTAGCGGGAGTGGAATGGACTTC.